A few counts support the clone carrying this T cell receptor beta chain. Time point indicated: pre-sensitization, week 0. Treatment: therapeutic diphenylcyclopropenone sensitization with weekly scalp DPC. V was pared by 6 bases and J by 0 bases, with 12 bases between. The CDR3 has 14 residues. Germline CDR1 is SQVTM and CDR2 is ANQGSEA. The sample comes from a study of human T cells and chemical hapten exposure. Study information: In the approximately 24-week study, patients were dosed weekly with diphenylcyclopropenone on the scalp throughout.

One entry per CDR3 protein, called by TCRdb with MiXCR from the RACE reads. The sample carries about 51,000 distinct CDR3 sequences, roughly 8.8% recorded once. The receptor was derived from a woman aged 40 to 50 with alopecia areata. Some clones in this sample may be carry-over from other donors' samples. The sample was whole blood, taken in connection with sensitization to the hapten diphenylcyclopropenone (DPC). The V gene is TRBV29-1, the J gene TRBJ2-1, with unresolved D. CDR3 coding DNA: TGCAGCGTGTACTTAACGAACTCCTACAATGAGCAGTTCTTC. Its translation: CSVYLTNSYNEQFF.